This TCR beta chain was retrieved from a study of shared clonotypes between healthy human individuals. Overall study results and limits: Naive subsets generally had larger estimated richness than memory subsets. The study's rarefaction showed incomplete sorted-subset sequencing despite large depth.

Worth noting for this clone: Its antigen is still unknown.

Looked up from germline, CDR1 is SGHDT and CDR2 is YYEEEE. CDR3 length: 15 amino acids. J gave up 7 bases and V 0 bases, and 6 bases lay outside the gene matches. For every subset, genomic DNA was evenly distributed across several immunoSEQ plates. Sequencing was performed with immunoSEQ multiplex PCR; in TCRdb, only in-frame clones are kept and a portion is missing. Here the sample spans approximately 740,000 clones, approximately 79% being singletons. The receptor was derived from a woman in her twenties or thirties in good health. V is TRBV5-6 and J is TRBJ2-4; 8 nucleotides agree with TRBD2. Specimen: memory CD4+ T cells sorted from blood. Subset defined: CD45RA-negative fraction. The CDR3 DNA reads TGTGCCAGCAGCTTGGGGAGCGGGAGAATGAACATTCAGTACTTC. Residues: CASSLGSGRMNIQYF.